This T cell receptor beta chain is from a study of T cells expressing NK-cell markers. Study details: Seven of the eight sequenced donors were classified as HCMV-seropositive, and one was classified as seronegative.

The length of the CDR3 is 15 residues. Germline assignment: CDR1 SEHNR and CDR2 FQNEAQ (reference sequence). Concerning this clonotype: Its specificity is not known.

One entry per CDR3 protein, without DNA, is what TCRdb gives after re-calling the 5' RACE reads. The table for this sample gives some 140,000 distinct CDR3 sequences. Points from the study as a whole: In a group of 5 to 7 donors, dominant NKG2C+ clonotypes represented roughly 1.0-7.0% of CD8+ T cells. HCMV specificity of the expanded NKG2C+ T cell clones stayed unclear. Leadership of the CD3+CD56-NKG2C+ fraction also belonged to these clonotypes in several donors.

The chain employs TRBV7-9 and TRBJ2-7; TCRdb names TRBD2, which stays unverified in the absence of DNA. The receptor was isolated from a woman in her forties or fifties in good health. The sample taken for sequencing was blood T cells: a sorted CD56 or NKG2C T cell subset, CD4+ or CD8+ T cells, or bulk PBMC T cells (not recorded which). The CDR3 here is CASSPAGGPADEQYF. The entire variable domain, with the rest obtained from reference TRBV7-9 and TRBJ2-7, is as follows: DTGVSQNPRHKITKRGQNVTFRCDPISEHNRLYWYRQTLGQGPEFLTYFQNEAQLEKSRLLSDRFSAERPKGSFSTLEIQRTEQGDSAMYLCASSPAGGPADEQYFGPGTRLTVT.